Included here is one T cell receptor (beta chain) sequence, with context. This clonotype was detected ten times or more. Its cognate antigen has yet to be identified. No clone much larger than this one lies a single base away; base qualities are absent. This sample was included in a study of CD8 T cells in ankylosing spondylitis (dated by TCRdb to about 2017). Concerning the study at large: The study profiled T cell receptor beta repertoires in healthy donors and ankylosing spondylitis patients to find disease-linked TCR variants. The full study cohort comprised 20 to 25 ankylosing spondylitis patients and roughly 110 healthy donors. Peripheral blood was sampled, and synovial fluid was also collected from ankylosing spondylitis patients.

Trimming removed 4 bases from V and 7 bases from J; the gene matches leave 11 bases unexplained. CDR1 and CDR2, per the germline V gene (reference sequence), are SGHKS and YYEKEE. Taken from cysteine to phenylalanine, the CDR3 has 18 residues. Only the CDR3 portion is preserved as DNA: 54 bases, with reading frame beginning at the first base. What the authors observed across the whole study: In peripheral blood, the disease-linked clones were found at relatively low frequencies and had a CD8+ phenotype. Blood from ankylosing spondylitis patients appeared to be characterized by a TCR beta motif composed of roughly 8 highly homologous amino acid variants. The disease-linked clones were reported as significantly enriched in matched synovial fluid samples from ankylosing spondylitis patients. Some TCR beta motif variants had previously been reported in synovial fluid and blood of reactive arthritis patients, which suggested common disease-initiation mechanisms.

Sequencer: Illumina HiSeq 2500. Quantitative 5'-RACE with molecular barcodes was the method used to prepare the TCR beta libraries. For the original study's pipeline: A new computational method based on a probabilistic model of VDJ rearrangement was used to identify disease-linked TCR variants. Starting from the raw public reads, TCRdb applied fastp trimming at Q25, assembled clones with MiXCR and retained in-frame beta chains. CDR3 protein duplicates are merged, each entry listing the most common genes and DNA. For this entry, the V and J calls and clone size follow TCRdb and not the study's own pipeline. A total of about 250,000 distinct CDR3 sequences appear in this sample, approximately 10% of them only once. About 3% of the sample is in the top ten clones.

The chain is assembled from TRBV5-5 and TRBJ2-2; a stretch of 15 junction bases matches TRBD2. This TCR was recovered from a male donor with ankylosing spondylitis or in good health (not recorded which). Sequencing was performed on blood, either unsorted or a sorted T cell fraction (not recorded which). The nucleotide sequence is given as TGTGCCAGCAGCCCGGGACTAGCGGGGGGTCCCTCCGTCGGGGAGCTGTTTTTT. Translated, it gives CASSPGLAGGPSVGELFF.